This TCR beta chain was sequenced during a study of blood T cell repertoires in COVID-19. Across the study: Spain, Italy and the United States supplied samples that represented acute and convalescent COVID-19.

This CDR3 is built from 16 residues. Germline V gene sequence: CDR1 SGDLS, CDR2 YYNGEE. V lost 2 bases and J lost 3; bases outside the gene matches: 7. Under the authors' procedure: Amplification of reference gene primers was used by the study to estimate nucleated cell counts. TCRdb keeps only in-frame clones here, not all; method: immunoSEQ multiplex PCR. V and J calls and clone size are those listed in that table; D and trimming were worked out from the DNA. Of 45,000 to 50,000 clones listed, approximately 88% are singletons. The sequenced material came from peripheral blood. The chain couples TRBV9 to TRBJ1-1; 10 nucleotides line up with TRBD1. This TCR was sampled from a man aged 65-85 years with acute or convalescent COVID-19. As DNA, the CDR3 is TGTGCCAGCAGCGTGGGACAGGGGTTCTGGGACACTGAAGCTTTCTTT. Translated: CASSVGQGFWDTEAFF.